These 3 T cell receptor beta chains were all obtained from the same sample, sequenced in a study of blood T cell repertoires in COVID-19. Method: immunoSEQ multiplex PCR; TCRdb's copy keeps in-frame clones and lacks some. Of about 210,000 clones in the sample, 70% to 90% were seen once. Sequencing used peripheral blood. These receptors were taken from a man aged 35 to 55 with acute or convalescent COVID-19.

The chain is built from TRBV4-3 and TRBJ2-2, with unresolved D. Germline V gene data show CDR1 as LGHNA and CDR2 as YSLEER. Trimming left V 0 bases short and J 2 bases short, with 13 bases between. The CDR3 is made up of 17 amino acids. CDR3 region: CASSQDRTYLNTGELFF. In DNA, the CDR3 is TGCGCCAGCAGCCAAGACCGCACTTACCTTAACACCGGGGAGCTGTTTTTT.

The chain carries TRBV7-9 and TRBJ2-1, with D possibly matching TRBD2 (5 bases). Trimming removed 4 bases from V and 0 bases from J, with 10 bases in between. The CDR3 length is 15 residues. Germline V gene data show CDR1 as SEHNR and CDR2 as FQNEAQ (reference sequence). The CDR3 here is CASSSQRSSYNEQFF. The CDR3 region has the DNA TGTGCCAGCAGCTCCCAGCGGAGCTCCTACAATGAGCAGTTCTTC.

The chain has TRBV19 and TRBJ1-4, with 9 bases aligning to TRBD1. Germline V gene lookup returns CDR1 LNHDA and CDR2 SQIVND (reference sequence). The CDR3 extends over 16 amino acids. V lost 4 bases and J lost 7; bases outside the gene matches: 10. The CDR3: CASSTPGQGWAEKLFF. The DNA of the CDR3 is TGTGCCAGTAGTACTCCGGGACAGGGATGGGCTGAAAAACTGTTTTTT.